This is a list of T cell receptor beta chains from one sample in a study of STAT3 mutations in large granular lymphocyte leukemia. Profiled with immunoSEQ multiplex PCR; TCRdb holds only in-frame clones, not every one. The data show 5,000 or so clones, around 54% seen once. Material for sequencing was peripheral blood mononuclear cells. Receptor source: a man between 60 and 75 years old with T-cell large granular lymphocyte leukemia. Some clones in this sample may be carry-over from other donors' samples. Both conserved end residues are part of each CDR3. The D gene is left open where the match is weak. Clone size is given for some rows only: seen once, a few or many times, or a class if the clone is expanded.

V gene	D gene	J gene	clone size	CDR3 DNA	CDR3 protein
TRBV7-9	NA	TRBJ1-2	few	TGTGCCAGCAGCTTAGGGGTGGGGGAGAATGGCTACACCTTC	CASSLGVGENGYTF
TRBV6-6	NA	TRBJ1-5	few	TGTGCCAGCAGTCCCGACGGTCAGCCCCAGCATTTT	CASSPDGQPQHF
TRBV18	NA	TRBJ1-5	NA	TGTGCCAGCTCACCGTCAGGGTCCGAGCCCCAGCATTTT	CASSPSGSEPQHF
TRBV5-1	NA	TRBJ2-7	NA	TGCGCCAGCAGCTTGGCCCTGGGGTACGAGCAGTACTTC	CASSLALGYEQYF
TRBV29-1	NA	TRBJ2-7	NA	TGCAGTGCACTGAACTACGAGCAGTACTTC	CSALNYEQYF
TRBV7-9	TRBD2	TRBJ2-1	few	TGTGCCAGCAGCTCCGGGACTAGTTTTCCTGAGCAGTTCTTC	CASSSGTSFPEQFF
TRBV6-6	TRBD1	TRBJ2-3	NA	TGTGCCAGCAACCATGGGACAGGGGTCTCAGATACGCAGTATTTT	CASNHGTGVSDTQYF
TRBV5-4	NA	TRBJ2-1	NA	TGTGCCAGCAGCCCCCGAGGGGGTGAGCAGTTCTTC	CASSPRGGEQFF
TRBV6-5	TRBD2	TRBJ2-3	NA	TGTGCCAGCAGCCATTCTAGCGGGGGTACAGATACGCAGTATTTT	CASSHSSGGTDTQYF
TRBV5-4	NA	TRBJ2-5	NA	TGTGCCAGCAGCTTGCCCTCCGTAGTAGAGACCCAGTACTTC	CASSLPSVVETQYF
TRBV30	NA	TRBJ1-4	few	TGTGCCTGGAGTGACGGGCGATCAGGAAAACTGTTTTTT	CAWSDGRSGKLFF